This T cell receptor beta chain was observed in a study of T cell responses to AZD1222 COVID-19 vaccine. Profiling relied on immunoSEQ multiplex PCR, and the TCRdb table lists in-frame clones only, not all of them. The sample lists 130,000 or so clones, around 90% occurring once. Of note for this clone: Its antigen is still unknown.

The CDR3 is 15 amino acids. Germline-derived CDR1 and CDR2 are KGHSH and LQKENI. Trimming removed 3 bases from V and 2 bases from J, with 13 bases in between. Points from the study as a whole: Most donors were white British, females outnumbered males, and clonal diversity was possibly underestimated.

The specimen comprised peripheral blood, sampled 28 days after the second dose of the MenACWY control vaccine. The V gene is TRBV18, the J gene TRBJ2-5; the D gene is possibly TRBD2 (5 bases). The TCR comes from an adult who received the MenACWY meningococcal vaccine as a control. The CDR3 region is CASSPPGVSQETQYF. In DNA form, the CDR3 reads TGTGCCAGCTCACCCCCCGGGGTATCACAAGAGACCCAGTACTTC.